This T cell receptor (beta chain) was recovered during a study of cytomegalovirus exposure and HLA in healthy donors. Overall study findings and caveats: Presence/absence analyses rested on an assumption that sequencing depth was roughly uniform across donors.

The donors gave bone marrow, and they were healthy. When sampled, the donors appeared nominally healthy, though they likely had unrecorded immune exposures. V lost 7 bases, J lost 10 bases, and 20 bases lay in between. CDR1 SQVTM and CDR2 ANQGSEA come from the germline V gene. CDR3 size: 13 residues. PCR involved 60 Vbeta and 13 Jbeta primers. Clones were read by immunoSEQ multiplex PCR, and TCRdb kept only the in-frame ones, dropping some. The sample comprises some 130,000 clones, around 80% of which are singletons, and 2% to 3% rests with the top ten. Details on this clone: As yet, its antigen is unknown.

The sequenced sample was PBMCs. The rearrangement joins TRBV29-1 to TRBJ2-1; D is perhaps TRBD2 (5 bases). The origin of this receptor is a man aged 45 to 65 in good health and CMV-seronegative. The CDR3 coding sequence is TGCAGCGGGGGAGAGTTGAGACTCCCGGAGCAGTTCTTC. Translation gives CSGGELRLPEQFF.